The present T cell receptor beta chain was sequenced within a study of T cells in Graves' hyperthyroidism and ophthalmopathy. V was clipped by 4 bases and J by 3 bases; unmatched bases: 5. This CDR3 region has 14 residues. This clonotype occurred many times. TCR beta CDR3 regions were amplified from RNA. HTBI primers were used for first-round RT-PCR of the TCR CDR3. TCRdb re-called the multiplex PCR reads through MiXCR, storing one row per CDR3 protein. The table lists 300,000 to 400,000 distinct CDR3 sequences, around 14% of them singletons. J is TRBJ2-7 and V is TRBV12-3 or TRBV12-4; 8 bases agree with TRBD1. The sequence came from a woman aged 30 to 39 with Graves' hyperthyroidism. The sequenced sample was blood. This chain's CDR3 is CASSSWTGIYEQYF. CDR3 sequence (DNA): TGTGCCAGCAGTTCCTGGACAGGGATCTACGAGCAGTACTTC.